This TCR beta chain was identified in a study of blood T cell repertoires in COVID-19. Across the whole study: From the United States, Italy and Spain came samples of acute and convalescent COVID-19. From T cells, B-cell-depleted T cells, or PBMCs came the material, which was cDNA or gDNA.

The authors' processing: Amplification from reference gene primers served as the basis for estimated nucleated cell counts. The protocol was immunoSEQ multiplex PCR, while the TCRdb copy is restricted to in-frame clones and leaves out a portion. Clone size and V and J calls were adopted from that table, with D and trimming inferred from the DNA. The repertoire holds under 250,000 clones, with roughly 80% as singletons. Germline assignment: CDR1 MGHRA and CDR2 YSYEKL. This CDR3 spans 16 amino acids. Germline trimming cut 1 base from V and 4 bases from J; bases unmatched to any gene: 5. This clone has only one observation.

This TCR came from a man aged 45 to 65 with active or convalescent COVID-19. The V gene is TRBV4-1, the J gene TRBJ2-1, with 9 bases fitting TRBD2. What was sequenced was peripheral blood. The CDR3 sequence: CASSQGAGGPYNEQFF. The CDR3 bases are TGCGCCAGCAGCCAAGGCGCGGGGGGGCCGTACAATGAGCAGTTCTTC.